This TCR beta chain originates from a study of blood T cell repertoires in COVID-19. Study background: The United States, Italy and Spain provided the acute and convalescent COVID-19 samples. The analysed material was cDNA or gDNA that came from T cells, B-cell-depleted T cells, or PBMCs.

Original data processing: Reference gene primer amplification yielded estimated nucleated cell counts. The method was immunoSEQ multiplex PCR; TCRdb's version includes in-frame clones alone and lacks a portion of them. V and J calls and clone size follow that table, whereas D and trimming were derived from the DNA. The sample shows approximately 110,000 clones, 75% to 90% of them seen only once. The CDR3 length is 18 residues. CDR1 MDHEN and CDR2 SYDVKM come from the germline V gene. Trimming took 5 bases from V and 0 from J; bases not matched to a gene: 10. V gene TRBV28 combines with J gene TRBJ1-3; 10 nucleotides match TRBD1. Sequencing was done on a sample of peripheral blood. The clonotype comes from a woman at least 80 years old with acute or convalescent COVID-19. The CDR3: CASSPPGWTGGSGNTIYF. For the CDR3, the DNA is TGTGCCAGCAGTCCCCCGGGATGGACAGGGGGCTCTGGAAACACCATATATTTT.